This T cell receptor (beta chain) was observed in a study of neurological immune-mediated disorders. Study-level background: The approximately 34 multiple sclerosis patients comprised around 30 relapsing-remitting and 3 secondary progressive cases.

Germline CDR1 reads LGHNA; CDR2 reads YNFKEQ. Trimming stripped 1 base from V and 8 bases from J, with 17 bases between. This CDR3 contains 15 residues. Sequencing of 15-18 subjects in each run yielded over 190 million TCR-beta sequences. TCRdb analysed the 5' RACE reads with MiXCR anew, one entry per CDR3 protein. This table holds fewer than 75,000 distinct CDR3 sequences, 4.5% found once. Preparation of the unsorted libraries drew on 2 million PBMCs stored at -80 C. In regard to this clonotype: Its antigen is still unknown. Being one base from a much bigger clone, this may be a read error.

Overall study findings and caveats: Among expanded clones, no CDR3 amino acid sequences were shared across subjects, a pattern suggesting private repertoires in all groups.

This clonotype was obtained from a man aged 25-45 years with multiple sclerosis. The chain joins TRBV4-2 to TRBJ1-2, with D possibly TRBD1 on 5 matching bases. The sequenced sample consisted of PBMCs. This CDR3 is CASSQGAGRSGGYTF. CDR3 coding DNA: TGTGCCAGCAGCCAAGGGGCAGGGAGGTCCGGAGGCTACACCTTC.